The clone carrying this T cell receptor beta chain was recorded at least ten times. A read error may account for a junction end that differs from germline. Diagnosis used clinical symptoms, serum thyroxine, TRAb, thyroid ultrasound and orbital computed tomography. Amplifying from RNA transcripts, the study obtained TCR beta CDR3 regions. RT-PCR in the first round used HTBI primers; a second-round multiplex PCR followed. TCRdb itself ran the multiplex PCR reads through MiXCR, one entry per CDR3 protein. The sample lists over 150,000 distinct CDR3 sequences; more than 30% were seen once. Germline V gene lookup returns CDR1 SGHTA and CDR2 FQGNSA. This CDR3 has 14 amino acids. This entry belongs to a study of Graves' ophthalmopathy and Graves' hyperthyroidism.

This clonotype originated in a woman aged 40 to 49 with Graves' ophthalmopathy. This sequence joins TRBV7-2 and TRBJ2-7; 8 bases match TRBD1. Material: peripheral blood. As DNA, the CDR3 is TGTGCCAGCACCTTACGACAGGGGACCTACGAGCAGTACTTC. This sequence encodes CASTLRQGTYEQYF.